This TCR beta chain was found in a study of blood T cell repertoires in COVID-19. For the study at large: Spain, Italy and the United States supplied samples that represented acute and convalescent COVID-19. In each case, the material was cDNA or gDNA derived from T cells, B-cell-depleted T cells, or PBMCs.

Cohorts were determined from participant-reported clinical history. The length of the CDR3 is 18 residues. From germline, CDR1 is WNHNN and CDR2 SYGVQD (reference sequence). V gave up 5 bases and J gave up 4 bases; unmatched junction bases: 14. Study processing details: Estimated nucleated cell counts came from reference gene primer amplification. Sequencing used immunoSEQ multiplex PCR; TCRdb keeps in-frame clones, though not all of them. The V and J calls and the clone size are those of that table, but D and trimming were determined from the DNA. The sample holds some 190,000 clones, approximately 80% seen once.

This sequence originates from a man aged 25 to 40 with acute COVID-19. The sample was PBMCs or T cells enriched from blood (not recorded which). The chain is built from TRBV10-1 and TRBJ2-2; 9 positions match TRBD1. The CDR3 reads CASSPTVPGQGGTGELFF. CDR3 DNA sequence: TGCGCCAGCAGTCCCACCGTCCCGGGACAGGGTGGCACCGGGGAGCTGTTTTTT.